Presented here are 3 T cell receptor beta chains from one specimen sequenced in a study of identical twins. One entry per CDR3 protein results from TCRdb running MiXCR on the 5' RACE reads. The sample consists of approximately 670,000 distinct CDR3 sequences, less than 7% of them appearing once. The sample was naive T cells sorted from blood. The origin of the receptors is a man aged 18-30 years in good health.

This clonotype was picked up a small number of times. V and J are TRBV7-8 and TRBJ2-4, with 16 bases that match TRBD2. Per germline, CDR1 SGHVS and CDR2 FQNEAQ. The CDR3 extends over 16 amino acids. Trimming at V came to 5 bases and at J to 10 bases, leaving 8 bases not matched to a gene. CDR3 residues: CASSTWGTSGREIQYF. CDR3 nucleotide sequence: TGTGCCAGCAGCACCTGGGGGACTAGCGGGAGGGAGATTCAGTACTTC.

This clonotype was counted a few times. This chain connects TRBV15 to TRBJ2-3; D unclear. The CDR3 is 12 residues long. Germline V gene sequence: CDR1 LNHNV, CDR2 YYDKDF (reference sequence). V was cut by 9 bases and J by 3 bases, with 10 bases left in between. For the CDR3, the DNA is TGTGCCACGCGAAATGGAACAGATACGCAGTATTTT. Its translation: CATRNGTDTQYF. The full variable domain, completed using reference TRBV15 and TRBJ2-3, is DAMVIQNPRYQVTQFGKPVTLSCSQTLNHNVMYWYQQKSSQAPKLLFHYYDKDFNNEADTPDNFQSRRPNTSFCFLDIRSPGLGDTAMYLCATRNGTDTQYFGPGTRLTVL.

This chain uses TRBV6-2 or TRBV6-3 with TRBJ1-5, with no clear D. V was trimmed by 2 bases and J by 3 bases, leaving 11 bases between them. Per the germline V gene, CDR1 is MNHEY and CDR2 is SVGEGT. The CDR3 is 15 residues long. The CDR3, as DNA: TGTGCCAGCAGTTACACGGGTGGGCTCAATCAGCCCCAGCATTTT. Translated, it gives CASSYTGGLNQPQHF.